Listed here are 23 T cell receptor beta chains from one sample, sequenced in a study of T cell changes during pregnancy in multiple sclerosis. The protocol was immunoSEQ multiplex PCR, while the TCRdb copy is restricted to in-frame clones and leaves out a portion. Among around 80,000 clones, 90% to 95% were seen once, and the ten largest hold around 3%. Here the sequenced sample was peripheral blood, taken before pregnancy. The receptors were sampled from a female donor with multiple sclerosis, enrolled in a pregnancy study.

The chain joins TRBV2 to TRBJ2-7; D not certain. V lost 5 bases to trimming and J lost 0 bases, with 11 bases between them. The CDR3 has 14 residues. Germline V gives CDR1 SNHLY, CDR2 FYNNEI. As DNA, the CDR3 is TGTGCCAGCAGTTTCGGCGGAATCTCCTACGAGCAGTACTTC. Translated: CASSFGGISYEQYF.

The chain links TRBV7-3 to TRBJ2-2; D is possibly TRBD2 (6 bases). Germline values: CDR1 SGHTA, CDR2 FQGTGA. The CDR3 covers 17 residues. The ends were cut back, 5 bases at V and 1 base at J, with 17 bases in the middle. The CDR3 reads CASSPFGGRLNTGELFF. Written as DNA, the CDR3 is TGTGCCAGCAGCCCCTTCGGAGGGAGGTTGAACACCGGGGAGCTGTTTTTT.

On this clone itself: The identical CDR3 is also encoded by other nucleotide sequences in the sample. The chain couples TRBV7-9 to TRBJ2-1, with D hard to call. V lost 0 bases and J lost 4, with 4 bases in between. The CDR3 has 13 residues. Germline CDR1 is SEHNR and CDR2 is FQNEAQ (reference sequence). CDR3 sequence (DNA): TGTGCCAGCAGCTTAGCCGAGTACAATGAGCAGTTCTTC. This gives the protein CASSLAEYNEQFF. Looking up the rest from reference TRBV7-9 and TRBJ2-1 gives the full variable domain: DTGVSQNPRHKITKRGQNVTFRCDPISEHNRLYWYRQTLGQGPEFLTYFQNEAQLEKSRLLSDRFSAERPKGSFSTLEIQRTEQGDSAMYLCASSLAEYNEQFFGPGTRLTVL.

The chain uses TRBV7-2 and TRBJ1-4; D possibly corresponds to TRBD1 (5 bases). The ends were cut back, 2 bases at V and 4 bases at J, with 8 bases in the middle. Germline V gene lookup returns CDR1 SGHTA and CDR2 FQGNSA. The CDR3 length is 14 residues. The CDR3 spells CASSLQGGNEKLFF. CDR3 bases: TGTGCCAGCAGCTTACAGGGCGGTAATGAAAAACTGTTTTTT.

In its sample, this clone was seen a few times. The CDR3 reads CASSLGRGGWTDTQYF. CDR3 bases: TGTGCCAGCAGCTTAGGCCGGGGGGGCTGGACAGATACGCAGTATTTT. The chain is built from TRBV7-3 and TRBJ2-3, with 8 bases matching TRBD2. Losses at the gene ends were 2 bases for V and 3 bases for J; bases not matched to a gene: 7. Per germline, CDR1 SGHTA and CDR2 FQGTGA. The CDR3 extends over 16 amino acids. Full variable domain (outside the CDR3, taken from reference TRBV7-3 and TRBJ2-3): GAGVSQTPSNKVTEKGKYVELRCDPISGHTALYWYRQSLGQGPEFLIYFQGTGAADDSGLPNDRFFAVRPEGSVSTLKIQRTERGDSAVYLCASSLGRGGWTDTQYFGPGTRLTVL.

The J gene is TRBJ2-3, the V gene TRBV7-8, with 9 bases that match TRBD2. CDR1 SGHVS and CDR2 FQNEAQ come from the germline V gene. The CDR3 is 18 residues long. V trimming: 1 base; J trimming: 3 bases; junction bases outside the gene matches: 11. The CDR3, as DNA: TGTGCCAGCAGCTTAGGAGTATCTAGCGGGGCTATTACAGATACGCAGTATTTT. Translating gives CASSLGVSSGAITDTQYF.

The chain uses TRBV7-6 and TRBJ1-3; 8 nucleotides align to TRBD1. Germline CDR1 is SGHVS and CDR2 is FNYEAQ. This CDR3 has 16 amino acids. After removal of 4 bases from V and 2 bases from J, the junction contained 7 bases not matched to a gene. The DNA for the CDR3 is TGTGCCAGCAGCTCACTCGTGGACAGGGCTGGAAACACCATATATTTT. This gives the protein CASSSLVDRAGNTIYF.

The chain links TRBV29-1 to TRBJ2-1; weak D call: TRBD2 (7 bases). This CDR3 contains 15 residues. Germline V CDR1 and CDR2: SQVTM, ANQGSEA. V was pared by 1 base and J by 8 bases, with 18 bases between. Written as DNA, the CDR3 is TGCAGCGTTGAAGGGTGGGGGGGGGCAGTCGATGAGCAGTTCTTC. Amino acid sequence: CSVEGWGGAVDEQFF.

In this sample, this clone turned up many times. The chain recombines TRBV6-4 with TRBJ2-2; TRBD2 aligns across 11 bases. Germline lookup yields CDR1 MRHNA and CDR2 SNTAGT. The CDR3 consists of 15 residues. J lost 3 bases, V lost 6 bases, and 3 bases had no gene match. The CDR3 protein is CASSATSGDTGELFF. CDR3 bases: TGTGCCAGCAGCGCGACTAGCGGGGACACCGGGGAGCTGTTTTTT.

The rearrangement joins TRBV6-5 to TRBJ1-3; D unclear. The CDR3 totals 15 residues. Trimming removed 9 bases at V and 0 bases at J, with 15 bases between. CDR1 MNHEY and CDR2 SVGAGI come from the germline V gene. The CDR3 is CASTSGGSSGNTIYF. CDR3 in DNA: TGTGCCAGTACGAGCGGCGGGAGCTCTGGAAACACCATATATTTT.

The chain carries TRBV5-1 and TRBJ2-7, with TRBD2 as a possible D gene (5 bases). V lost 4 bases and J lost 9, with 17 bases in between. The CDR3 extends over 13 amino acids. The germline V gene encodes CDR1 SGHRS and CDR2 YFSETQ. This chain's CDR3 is CASSPGGEGRQYF. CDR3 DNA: TGCGCCAGCAGCCCCGGCGGTGAGGGAAGGCAGTACTTC.

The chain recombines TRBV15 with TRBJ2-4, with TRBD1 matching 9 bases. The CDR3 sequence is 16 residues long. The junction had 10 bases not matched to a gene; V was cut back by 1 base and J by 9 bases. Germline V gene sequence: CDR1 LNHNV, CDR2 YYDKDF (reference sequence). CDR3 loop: CATSRGKSKGQGIQYF. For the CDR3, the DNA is TGTGCCACCAGCAGAGGGAAATCGAAGGGACAGGGCATTCAGTACTTC.

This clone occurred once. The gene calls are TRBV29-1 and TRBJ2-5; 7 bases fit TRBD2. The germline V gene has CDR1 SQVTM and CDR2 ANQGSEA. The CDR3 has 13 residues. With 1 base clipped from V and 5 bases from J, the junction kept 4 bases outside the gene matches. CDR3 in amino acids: CSVEGEGFETQYF. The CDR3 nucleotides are TGCAGCGTTGAAGGGGAGGGGTTCGAGACCCAGTACTTC. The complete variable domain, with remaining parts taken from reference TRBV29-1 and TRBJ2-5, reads SAVISQKPSRDICQRGTSLTIQCQVDSQVTMMFWYRQQPGQSLTLIATANQGSEATYESGFVIDKFPISRPNLTFSTLTVSNMSPEDSSIYLCSVEGEGFETQYFGPGTRLLVL.

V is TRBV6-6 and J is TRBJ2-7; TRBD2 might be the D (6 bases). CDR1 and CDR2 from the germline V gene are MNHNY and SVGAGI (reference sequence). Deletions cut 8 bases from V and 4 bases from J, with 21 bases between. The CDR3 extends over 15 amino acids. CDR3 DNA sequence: TGTGCCAGCGTAACGTCCGGGACTGGTCCTTACGAGCAGTACTTC. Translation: CASVTSGTGPYEQYF.

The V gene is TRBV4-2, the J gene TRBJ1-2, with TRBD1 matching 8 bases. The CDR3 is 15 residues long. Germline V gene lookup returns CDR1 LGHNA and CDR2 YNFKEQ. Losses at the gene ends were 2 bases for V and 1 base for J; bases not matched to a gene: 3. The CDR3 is CASSQPGQVNYGYTF. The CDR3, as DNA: TGTGCCAGCAGCCAACCGGGACAGGTTAACTATGGCTACACCTTC.

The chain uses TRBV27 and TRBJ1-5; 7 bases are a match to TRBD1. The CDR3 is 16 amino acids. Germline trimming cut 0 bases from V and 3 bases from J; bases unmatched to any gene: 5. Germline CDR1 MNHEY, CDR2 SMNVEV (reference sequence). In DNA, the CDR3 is TGTGCCAGCAGTTTATCCATGACAGGGTACAATCAGCCCCAGCATTTT. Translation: CASSLSMTGYNQPQHF.

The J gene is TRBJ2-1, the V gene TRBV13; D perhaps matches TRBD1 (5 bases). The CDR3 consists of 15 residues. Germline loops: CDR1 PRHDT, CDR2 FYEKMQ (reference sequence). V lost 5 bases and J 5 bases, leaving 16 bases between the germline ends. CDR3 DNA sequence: TGTGCCAGCAGCCTCAGTGGGGCAGGGAACAATGAGCAGTTCTTC. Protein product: CASSLSGAGNNEQFF.

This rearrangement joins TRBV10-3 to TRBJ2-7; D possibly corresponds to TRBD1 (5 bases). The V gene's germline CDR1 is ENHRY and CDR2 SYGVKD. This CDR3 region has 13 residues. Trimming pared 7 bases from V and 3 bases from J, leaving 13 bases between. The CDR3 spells CAINQGLDYEQYF. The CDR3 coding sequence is TGTGCCATCAACCAGGGATTGGACTACGAGCAGTACTTC.

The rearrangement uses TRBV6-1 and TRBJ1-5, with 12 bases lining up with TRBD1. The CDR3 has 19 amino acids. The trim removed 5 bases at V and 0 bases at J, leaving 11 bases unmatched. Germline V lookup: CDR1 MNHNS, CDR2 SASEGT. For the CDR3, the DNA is TGTGCCAGCAGTCAAGGGACAGGGGGCGTGGGTTATAGCAATCAGCCCCAGCATTTT. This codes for CASSQGTGGVGYSNQPQHF.

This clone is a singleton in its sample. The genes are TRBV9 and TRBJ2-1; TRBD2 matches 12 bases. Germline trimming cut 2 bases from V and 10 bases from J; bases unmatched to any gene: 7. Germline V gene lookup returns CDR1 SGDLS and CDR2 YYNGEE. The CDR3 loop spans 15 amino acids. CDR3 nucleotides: TGTGCCAGCAGCGTCTCTAGCGGGAGGGCCGGGGAGCAGTTCTTC. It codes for CASSVSSGRAGEQFF.

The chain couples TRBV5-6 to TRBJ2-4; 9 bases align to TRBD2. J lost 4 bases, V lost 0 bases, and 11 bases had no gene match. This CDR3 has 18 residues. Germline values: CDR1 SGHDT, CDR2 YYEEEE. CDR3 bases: TGTGCCAGCAGCTTGGGTGTTGCGGGAGGGCCCTGGAAAAACATTCAGTACTTC. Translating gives CASSLGVAGGPWKNIQYF.

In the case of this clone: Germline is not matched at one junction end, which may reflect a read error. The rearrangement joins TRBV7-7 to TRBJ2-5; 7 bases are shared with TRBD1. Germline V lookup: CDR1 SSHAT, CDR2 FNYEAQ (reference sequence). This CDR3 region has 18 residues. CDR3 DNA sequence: TGTGCTAGCAGCTTAGCGCTAGGGGACAGACGGTACCAAGAGACCCAGTACTTC. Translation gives CASSLALGDRRYQETQYF.

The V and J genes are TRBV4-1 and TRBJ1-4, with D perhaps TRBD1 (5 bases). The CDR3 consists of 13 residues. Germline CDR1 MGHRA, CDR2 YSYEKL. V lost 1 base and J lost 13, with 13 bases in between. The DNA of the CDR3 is TGCGCCAGCAGCCAAGGGGAGGGGAGAGGACTGTTTTTT. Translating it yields CASSQGEGRGLFF.